A selection of T cell receptor beta chains follows, all from one sample in a study of T cell responses to AZD1222 COVID-19 vaccine. Clones were sequenced by immunoSEQ multiplex PCR, and TCRdb holds only the in-frame ones, with some missing. This sample yields over 100,000 clones, of which approximately 91% are seen a single time; approximately 1.1% belongs to the top ten. The specimen comprised peripheral blood, sampled 28 days after the second AZD1222 dose. The receptor set was obtained from an adult who received the AZD1222 COVID-19 vaccine. Each CDR3 is given without its conserved first and last residue. The D gene is left open where the match is weak.

>.|TRBV11-2
ASSLGVNEQY
>.|TRBV21-1
ASSKGQNYEQY
>TRBD2|TRBV24-1
ATSEKGLAGGPGKETQY
>.|TRBV5-8
ASSLAFQGTYEQY
>TRBD1|TRBV19
ASSITGTGGMQPQH
>.|TRBV7-8
ASSSGGGGNTIY
>.|TRBV5-4
ASRLQRSSYNSPLH
>TRBD2|TRBV9
ASSDERGFTDTQY
>.|TRBV5-1
ASRKTADEQF
>.|TRBV5-4
ASSSSGGWTEAF
>.|TRBV4-1
ASSQGNGVRDNQPQH
>.|TRBV27
ASSLEAGGEKLF
>.|TRBV9
ASSGAGAQGTQY
>.|TRBV29-1
SVEVWGASYTQY
>.|TRBV25-1
ASTSRQHSPLH
>TRBD2|TRBV30
AWSNPGLAGGRYEQY
>.|TRBV5-6
ASTFRVSFFYEQY
>.|TRBV7-9
ASSLRGANTEAF
>.|TRBV9
ASSVGGDPYNSPLH
>.|TRBV7-9
ASSSQTLYGYT
>TRBD2|TRBV28
ASSLSGTSVSYEQY
>.|TRBV3-1/TRBV3-2
ASSPLGGSYEQY
>TRBD2|TRBV6-5
ASSYGQRGYEQY
>TRBD1|TRBV7-3
ASSLRQGGTGELF
>TRBD2|TRBV2
ASSDSVTSVYNEQF
>TRBD2|TRBV6-1
ASREGLVNSEQY
>.|TRBV7-3
ASSSSMNTEAF
>.|TRBV14
ASSLQSLSRNRLF
>.|TRBV5-4
ASSSGPLSYEQY
>.|TRBV5-4
ASSRGGGLDEKLF
>.|TRBV24-1
ATSDSGQGNEKLF
>.|TRBV5-4
ASSFSVNEQF
>.|TRBV2
ASSANRGNEQY
>TRBD1|TRBV27
ASSLRGQGVDEQY
>.|TRBV18
ASSPTDSFGQPQH
>TRBD1|TRBV29-1
SVEDGQVNTEAF
>TRBD2|TRBV28
ASSSTVGQRDYNEQF
>.|TRBV19
ASSIRQRAGTGELF